The text below deals with one T cell receptor beta chain. The target antigen is unknown. This clone may be a read error of a much larger clone one base away. This entry belongs to a study of early T cells in non-severe SARS-CoV-2 infection. For the study at large: The chains were unpaired, and the sequenced material was bulk RNA from unsorted whole blood. Study results and limitations: The matching step, a VDJdb search, favored anti-spike CD8 responses and missed private and CD4 specificities.

Individual cDNA molecules carried attached unique molecular identifiers. TCRdb independently ran MiXCR on the 5' RACE reads; one entry per CDR3 protein. The sample includes 30,000 to 40,000 distinct CDR3 sequences, roughly 9.2% of them seen just once. The source of this sequence is an adult who was a healthcare worker with PCR-confirmed SARS-CoV-2 infection or an uninfected control (not recorded which). Sequenced material: whole blood.

CDR3 DNA: TGCGTCAGCAATAGGGACAGTTCAAACACTGAAGCTTTCTTT. Encoded protein: CVSNRDSSNTEAFF. This chain links TRBV5-1 with TRBJ1-1, with 7 bases matching TRBD1. Per the germline V gene, CDR1 is SGHRS and CDR2 is YFSETQ. The CDR3 contains 14 residues.